The 12 T cell receptor beta chains reported below all come from one sample, sequenced in a study of early T cells in non-severe SARS-CoV-2 infection (dated by TCRdb to the early 2020s). The protocol used for the library was 5' RACE. Sequenced on a NextSeq 500. Clones were called with MiXCR by TCRdb after fastp trimmed the public reads at Q25, and only in-frame beta chains were retained. Every distinct CDR3 protein forms one entry, paired with its most common genes and DNA. A total of more than 85,000 distinct CDR3 sequences appear in this sample, around 12% of them only once. The ten largest clones represent approximately 6% of the sample. Sequenced input: whole blood. Receptors were obtained from an adult who was a healthcare worker with PCR-confirmed SARS-CoV-2 infection or an uninfected control (not recorded which).

The DNA of the CDR3 is TGCAGCCATGACCGCAGCTCCTACGAGCAGTACTTC. Translated, it gives CSHDRSSYEQYF. V is TRBV29-1 and J is TRBJ2-7; D remains unclear. This CDR3 has 12 amino acids. V gave up 8 bases and J gave up 0 bases, with 11 bases separating them. The V gene's germline CDR1 is SQVTM and CDR2 ANQGSEA.

This clonotype has ten or more counts. The V gene is TRBV11-2, the J gene TRBJ2-2; maybe TRBD1 (6 bases). Germline V gene data show CDR1 as SGHAT and CDR2 as FQNNGV. CDR3 length: 16 residues. V lost 5 bases, J lost 2 bases, and 15 bases lay in between. The CDR3 nucleotides are TGTGCCAGCAGCCCCAGAACAGGGATTAACACCGGGGAGCTGTTTTTT. Amino acid sequence: CASSPRTGINTGELFF.

This clonotype was found many times. The chain uses TRBV29-1 and TRBJ1-1, with D uncertain. V was clipped by 6 bases and J by 3 bases, with 20 bases between them. The germline V gene has CDR1 SQVTM and CDR2 ANQGSEA. CDR3 length: 15 residues. The CDR3 DNA is TGCAGCGTGGCCCCCAGTCTAGACCCTGACACTGAAGCTTTCTTT. Its protein is CSVAPSLDPDTEAFF. Looking up the rest from reference TRBV29-1 and TRBJ1-1 gives the full variable domain: SAVISQKPSRDICQRGTSLTIQCQVDSQVTMMFWYRQQPGQSLTLIATANQGSEATYESGFVIDKFPISRPNLTFSTLTVSNMSPEDSSIYLCSVAPSLDPDTEAFFGQGTRLTVV.

The chain couples TRBV18 to TRBJ1-1; D remains unclear. V was pared by 6 bases and J by 3 bases, with 11 bases between. Germline CDR1 KGHSH, CDR2 LQKENI. The CDR3 totals 13 residues. CDR3 sequence: CASSPEADTEAFF. CDR3 in DNA: TGTGCCAGCTCCCCCGAAGCGGACACTGAAGCTTTCTTT.

This clonotype was observed a handful of times. The chain joins TRBV11-2 to TRBJ2-1; TRBD2 aligns across 8 bases. J was trimmed by 6 bases and V by 3 bases; bases with no gene match: 4. Germline V gives CDR1 SGHAT, CDR2 FQNNGV. The CDR3 totals 14 residues. CDR3 in DNA: TGTGCCAGCAGCTTCTCCGGGAGGGCCAATGAGCAGTTCTTC. This gives the protein CASSFSGRANEQFF.

This sequence joins TRBV4-2 and TRBJ2-1; TRBD2 matches 10 bases. Germline V lookup: CDR1 LGHNA, CDR2 YNFKEQ. The CDR3 runs to 15 residues. V was clipped by 0 bases and J by 9 bases; unmatched bases: 5. DNA of the CDR3: TGTGCCAGCAGCCAAGATCACCTAGCGGGAGCTGAGCAGTTCTTC. It is translated as CASSQDHLAGAEQFF.

This clonotype was picked up many times. The chain carries TRBV6-2 or TRBV6-3 and TRBJ1-1; 9 bases match TRBD1. The junction had 9 bases not matched to a gene; V was cut back by 4 bases and J by 0 bases. Per germline, CDR1 MNHEY and CDR2 SVGEGT. This CDR3 contains 17 residues. DNA for the CDR3: TGTGCCAGCAGTTTCTCGGACAGGGGATATGTGAACACTGAAGCTTTCTTT. It yields the protein CASSFSDRGYVNTEAFF.

The chain carries TRBV6-6 and TRBJ2-3; 7 bases agree with TRBD2. CDR3 length equals 14 residues. V shed 8 bases and J 2 bases; nucleotides not matched to a gene: 7. Per the germline V gene, CDR1 is MNHNY and CDR2 is SVGAGI (reference sequence). CDR3 sequence: CASSQAGPTDTQYF. In DNA form, the CDR3 reads TGTGCCAGCTCCCAAGCGGGACCCACAGATACGCAGTATTTT.

This clonotype has a count of ten or more. V usage is TRBV11-2 and J usage is TRBJ2-7; TRBD1 matches at 8 bases. Trimming removed 5 bases from V and 4 bases from J; junction bases left unmatched: 10. The CDR3 covers 15 residues. Germline assignment: CDR1 SGHAT and CDR2 FQNNGV. CDR3 loop: CASSAETRGRYEQYF. In DNA form, the CDR3 reads TGTGCCAGCAGCGCAGAAACCAGGGGGCGATACGAGCAGTACTTC.

This clonotype was observed a handful of times. The genes are TRBV7-2 and TRBJ2-1; TRBD2 agrees at 11 bases. J was trimmed by 0 bases and V by 7 bases; bases with no gene match: 20. The CDR3 runs 21 residues. Germline lookup yields CDR1 SGHTA and CDR2 FQGNSA. DNA of the CDR3: TGTGCCAGCACCGACCCGCTTACTAGACTAGCGGGGCTTAGCTCCTACAATGAGCAGTTCTTC. Protein: CASTDPLTRLAGLSSYNEQFF. Full variable domain (rest looked up from reference TRBV7-2 and TRBJ2-1): GAGVSQSPSNKVTEKGKDVELRCDPISGHTALYWYRQSLGQGLEFLIYFQGNSAPDKSGLPSDRFSAERTGGSVSTLTIQRTQQEDSAVYLCASTDPLTRLAGLSSYNEQFFGPGTRLTVL.

The sample holds many counts of this clonotype. The rearrangement joins TRBV6-2 or TRBV6-3 to TRBJ1-1; tentatively, D is TRBD1 (5 bases). Germline CDR1 MNHEY, CDR2 SVGEGT. Trimming stripped 4 bases from V and 0 bases from J, with 6 bases between. The CDR3 length is 13 residues. DNA for the CDR3: TGTGCCAGCAGTTTAGGGGTGAACACTGAAGCTTTCTTT. Translation: CASSLGVNTEAFF.

This clonotype was seen at least ten times. The V and J genes are TRBV18 and TRBJ2-5, with 7 bases lining up with TRBD1. The CDR3 extends over 13 amino acids. Germline CDR1 reads KGHSH; CDR2 reads LQKENI. V lost 3 bases to trimming and J lost 3 bases; unmatched junction nucleotides: 1. CDR3 nucleotide sequence: TGTGCCAGCTCACCGGGGACAGAAGAGACCCAGTACTTC. This codes for CASSPGTEETQYF.